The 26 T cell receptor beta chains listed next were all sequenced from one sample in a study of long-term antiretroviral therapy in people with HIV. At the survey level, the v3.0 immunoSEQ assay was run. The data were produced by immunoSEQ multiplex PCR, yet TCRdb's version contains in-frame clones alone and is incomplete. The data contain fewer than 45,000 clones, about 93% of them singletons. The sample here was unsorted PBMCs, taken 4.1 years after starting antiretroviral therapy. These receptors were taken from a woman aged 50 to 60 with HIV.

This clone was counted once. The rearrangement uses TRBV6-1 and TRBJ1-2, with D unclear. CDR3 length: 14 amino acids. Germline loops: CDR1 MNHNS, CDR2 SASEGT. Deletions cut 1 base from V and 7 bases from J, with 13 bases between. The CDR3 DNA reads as TGTGCCAGCAGTGAAGTAAAGCCCGTAGGTGGCTACACCTTC. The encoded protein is CASSEVKPVGGYTF.

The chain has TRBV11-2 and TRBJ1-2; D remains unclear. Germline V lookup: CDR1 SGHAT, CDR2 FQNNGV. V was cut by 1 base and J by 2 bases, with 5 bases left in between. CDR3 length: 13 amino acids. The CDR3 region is CASSLALNYGYTF. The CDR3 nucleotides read TGTGCCAGCAGCTTAGCCTTAAACTATGGCTACACCTTC. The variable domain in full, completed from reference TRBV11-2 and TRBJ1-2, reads EAGVAQSPRYKIIEKRQSVAFWCNPISGHATLYWYQQILGQGPKLLIQFQNNGVVDDSQLPKDRFSAERLKGVDSTLKIQPAKLEDSAVYLCASSLALNYGYTFGSGTRLTVV.

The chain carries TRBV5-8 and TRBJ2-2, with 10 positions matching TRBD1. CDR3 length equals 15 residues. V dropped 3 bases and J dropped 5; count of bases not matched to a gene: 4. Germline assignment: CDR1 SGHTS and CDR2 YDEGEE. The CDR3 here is CASSSRTGGTGELFF. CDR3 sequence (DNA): TGTGCCAGCAGCTCACGGACAGGGGGGACCGGGGAGCTGTTTTTT.

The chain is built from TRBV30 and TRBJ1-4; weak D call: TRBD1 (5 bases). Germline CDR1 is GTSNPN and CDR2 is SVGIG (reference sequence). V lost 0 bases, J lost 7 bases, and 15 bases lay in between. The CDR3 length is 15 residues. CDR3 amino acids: CAWSVVRGSGEKLFF. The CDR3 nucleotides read TGTGCCTGGAGTGTAGTCCGGGGGTCGGGTGAAAAACTGTTTTTT.

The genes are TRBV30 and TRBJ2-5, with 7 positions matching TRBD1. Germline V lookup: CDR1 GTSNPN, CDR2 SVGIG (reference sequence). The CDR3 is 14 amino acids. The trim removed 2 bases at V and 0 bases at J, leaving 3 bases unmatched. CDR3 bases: TGTGCCTGGAGTACGGGGACAGACCAAGAGACCCAGTACTTC. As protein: CAWSTGTDQETQYF.

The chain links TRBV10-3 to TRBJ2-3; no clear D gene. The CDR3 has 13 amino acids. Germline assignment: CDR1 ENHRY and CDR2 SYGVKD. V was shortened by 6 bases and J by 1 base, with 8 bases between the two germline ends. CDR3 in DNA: TGTGCCATCAGAATTGCGGGCACAGATACGCAGTATTTT. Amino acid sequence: CAIRIAGTDTQYF.

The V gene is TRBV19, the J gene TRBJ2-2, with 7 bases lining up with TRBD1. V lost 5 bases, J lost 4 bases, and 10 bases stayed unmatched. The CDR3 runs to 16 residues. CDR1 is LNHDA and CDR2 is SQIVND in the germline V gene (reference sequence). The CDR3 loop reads CASSPRMTGPTGELFF. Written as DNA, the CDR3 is TGTGCCAGTAGTCCCCGCATGACAGGGCCCACCGGGGAGCTGTTTTTT. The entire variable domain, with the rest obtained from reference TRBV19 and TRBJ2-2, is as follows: DGGITQSPKYLFRKEGQNVTLSCEQNLNHDAMYWYRQDPGQGLRLIYYSQIVNDFQKGDIAEGYSVSREKKESFPLTVTSAQKNPTAFYLCASSPRMTGPTGELFFGEGSRLTVL.

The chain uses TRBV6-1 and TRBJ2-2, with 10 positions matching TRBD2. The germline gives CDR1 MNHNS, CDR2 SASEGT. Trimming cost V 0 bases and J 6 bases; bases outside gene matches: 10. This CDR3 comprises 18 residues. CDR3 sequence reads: CASSEAPSGGRGSGELFF. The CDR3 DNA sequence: TGTGCCAGCAGTGAAGCGCCTAGCGGGGGAAGAGGTTCCGGGGAGCTGTTTTTT.

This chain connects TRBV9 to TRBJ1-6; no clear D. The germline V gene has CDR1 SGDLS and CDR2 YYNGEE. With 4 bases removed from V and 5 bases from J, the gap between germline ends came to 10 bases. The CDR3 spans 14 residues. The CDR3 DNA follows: TGTGCCAGCAGCCAGACAAGCGATAATTCACCCCTCCACTTT. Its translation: CASSQTSDNSPLHF. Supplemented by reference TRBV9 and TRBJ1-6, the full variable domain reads DSGVTQTPKHLITATGQRVTLRCSPRSGDLSVYWYQQSLDQGLQFLIQYYNGEERAKGNILERFSAQQFPDLHSELNLSSLELGDSALYFCASSQTSDNSPLHFGNGTRLTVT.

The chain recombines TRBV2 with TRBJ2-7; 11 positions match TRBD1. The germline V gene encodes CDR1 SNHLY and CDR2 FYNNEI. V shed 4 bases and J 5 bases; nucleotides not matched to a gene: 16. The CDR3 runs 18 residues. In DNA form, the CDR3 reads TGTGCCAGCAGTGGGGGGACAGGGGGGCTAGTCGGATCCCACGAGCAGTACTTC. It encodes CASSGGTGGLVGSHEQYF.

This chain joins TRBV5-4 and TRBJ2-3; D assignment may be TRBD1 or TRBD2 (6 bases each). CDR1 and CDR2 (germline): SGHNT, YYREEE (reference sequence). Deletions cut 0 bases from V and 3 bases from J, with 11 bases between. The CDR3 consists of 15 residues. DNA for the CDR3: TGTGCCAGCAGCTTGGTAGGGGGGCTTACAGATACGCAGTATTTT. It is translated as CASSLVGGLTDTQYF.

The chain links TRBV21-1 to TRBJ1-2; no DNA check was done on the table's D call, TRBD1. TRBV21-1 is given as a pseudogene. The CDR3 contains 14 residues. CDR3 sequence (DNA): TGTGCCAGCACACCTAGGACAGGGTTTCAAGGGAACACCTTC. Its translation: CASTPRTGFQGNTF.

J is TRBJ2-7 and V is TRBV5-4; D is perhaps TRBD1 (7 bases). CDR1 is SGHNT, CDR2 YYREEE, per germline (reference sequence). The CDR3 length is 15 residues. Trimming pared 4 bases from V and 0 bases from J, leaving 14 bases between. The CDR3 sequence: CASSQGGQSSYEQYF. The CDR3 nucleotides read TGTGCCAGCAGCCAGGGGGGACAAAGCTCCTACGAGCAGTACTTC.

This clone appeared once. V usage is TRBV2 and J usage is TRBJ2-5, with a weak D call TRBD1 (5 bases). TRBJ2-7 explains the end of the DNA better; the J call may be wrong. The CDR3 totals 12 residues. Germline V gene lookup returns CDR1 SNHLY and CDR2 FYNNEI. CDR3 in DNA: TGTGCCAGCAGGACAGACAACTACGAGCAGTACTTC. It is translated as CASRTDNYEQYF.

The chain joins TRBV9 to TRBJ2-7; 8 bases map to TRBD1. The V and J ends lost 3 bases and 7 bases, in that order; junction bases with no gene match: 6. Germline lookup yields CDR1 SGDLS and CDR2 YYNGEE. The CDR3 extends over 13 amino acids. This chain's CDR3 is CASSARRGREQYF. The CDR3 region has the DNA TGTGCCAGCAGCGCACGCAGGGGGCGGGAGCAGTACTTC.

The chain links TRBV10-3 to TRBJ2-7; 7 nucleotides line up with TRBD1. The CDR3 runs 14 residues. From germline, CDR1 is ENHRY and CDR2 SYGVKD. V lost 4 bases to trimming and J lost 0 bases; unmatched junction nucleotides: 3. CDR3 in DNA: TGTGCCATCAGTGGGGCAGGGGGCTCCTACGAGCAGTACTTC. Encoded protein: CAISGAGGSYEQYF.

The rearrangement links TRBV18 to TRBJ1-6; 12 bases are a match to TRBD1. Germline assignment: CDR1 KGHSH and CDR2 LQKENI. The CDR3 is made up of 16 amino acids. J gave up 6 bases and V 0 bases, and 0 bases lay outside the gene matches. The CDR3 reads CASSPPGQGANSPLHF. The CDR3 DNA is TGTGCCAGCTCACCACCGGGACAGGGGGCTAATTCACCCCTCCACTTT. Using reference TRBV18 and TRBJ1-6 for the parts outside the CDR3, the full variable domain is NAGVMQNPRHLVRRRGQEARLRCSPMKGHSHVYWYRQLPEEGLKFMVYLQKENIIDESGMPKERFSAEFPKEGPSILRIQQVVRGDSAAYFCASSPPGQGANSPLHFGNGTRLTVT.

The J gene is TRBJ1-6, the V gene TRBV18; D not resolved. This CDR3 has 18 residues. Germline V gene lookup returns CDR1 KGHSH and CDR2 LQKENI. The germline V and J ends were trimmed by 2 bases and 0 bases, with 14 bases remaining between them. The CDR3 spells CASSPSLLGNSYNSPLHF. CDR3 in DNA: TGTGCCAGCTCACCATCCCTACTCGGGAACTCCTATAATTCACCCCTCCACTTT. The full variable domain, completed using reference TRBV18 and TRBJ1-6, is NAGVMQNPRHLVRRRGQEARLRCSPMKGHSHVYWYRQLPEEGLKFMVYLQKENIIDESGMPKERFSAEFPKEGPSILRIQQVVRGDSAAYFCASSPSLLGNSYNSPLHFGNGTRLTVT.

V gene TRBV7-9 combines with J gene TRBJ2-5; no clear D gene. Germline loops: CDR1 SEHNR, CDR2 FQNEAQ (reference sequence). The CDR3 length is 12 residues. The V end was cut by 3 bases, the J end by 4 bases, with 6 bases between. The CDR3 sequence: CASSFGRETQYF. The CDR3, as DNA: TGTGCCAGCAGCTTTGGCCGAGAGACCCAGTACTTC.

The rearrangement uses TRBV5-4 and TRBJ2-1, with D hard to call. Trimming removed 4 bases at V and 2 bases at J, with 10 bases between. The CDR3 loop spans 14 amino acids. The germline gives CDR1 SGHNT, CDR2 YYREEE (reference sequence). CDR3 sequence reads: CASSHDGTYNEQFF. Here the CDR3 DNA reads TGTGCCAGCAGCCACGATGGGACCTACAATGAGCAGTTCTTC.

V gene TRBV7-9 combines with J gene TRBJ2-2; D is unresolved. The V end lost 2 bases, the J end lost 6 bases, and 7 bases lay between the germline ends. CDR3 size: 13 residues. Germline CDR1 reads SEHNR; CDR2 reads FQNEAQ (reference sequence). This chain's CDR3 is CASSLSFPGELFF. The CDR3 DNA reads TGTGCCAGCAGCTTATCGTTCCCCGGGGAGCTGTTTTTT.

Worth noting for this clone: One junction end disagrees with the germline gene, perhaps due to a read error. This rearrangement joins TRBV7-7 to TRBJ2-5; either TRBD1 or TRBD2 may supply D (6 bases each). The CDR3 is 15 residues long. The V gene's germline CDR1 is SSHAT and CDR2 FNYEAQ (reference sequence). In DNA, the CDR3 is TGTGCTAGCAGCCCCGTGGAGGGGGGTTTAGGGACCCAGTACTTC. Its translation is CASSPVEGGLGTQYF.

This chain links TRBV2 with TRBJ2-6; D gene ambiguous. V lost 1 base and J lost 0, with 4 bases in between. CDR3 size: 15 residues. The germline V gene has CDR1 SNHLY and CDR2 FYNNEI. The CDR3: CASSEEGSGANVLTF. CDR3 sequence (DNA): TGTGCCAGCAGTGAAGAAGGCTCTGGGGCCAACGTCCTGACTTTC.

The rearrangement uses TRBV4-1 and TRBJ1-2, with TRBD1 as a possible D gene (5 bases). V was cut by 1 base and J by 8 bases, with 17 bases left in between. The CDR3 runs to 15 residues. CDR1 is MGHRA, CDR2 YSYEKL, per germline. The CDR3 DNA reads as TGCGCCAGCAGCCAAGTCTCCAGGGAAGAATTCGGCTACACCTTC. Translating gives CASSQVSREEFGYTF.

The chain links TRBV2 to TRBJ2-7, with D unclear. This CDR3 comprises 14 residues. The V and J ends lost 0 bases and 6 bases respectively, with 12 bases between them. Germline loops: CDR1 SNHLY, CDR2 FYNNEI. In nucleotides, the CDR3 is TGTGCCAGCAGTGAAGCGCTTTCGGTGCTCGAGCAGTACTTC. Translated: CASSEALSVLEQYF.

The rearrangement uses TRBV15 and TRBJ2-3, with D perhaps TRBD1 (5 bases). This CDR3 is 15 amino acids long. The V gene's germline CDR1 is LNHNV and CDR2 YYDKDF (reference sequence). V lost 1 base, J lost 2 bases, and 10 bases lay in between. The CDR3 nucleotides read TGTGCCACCAGCAGAGGGGCAGGGAACACAGATACGCAGTATTTT. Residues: CATSRGAGNTDTQYF. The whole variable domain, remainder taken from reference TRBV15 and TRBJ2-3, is DAMVIQNPRYQVTQFGKPVTLSCSQTLNHNVMYWYQQKSSQAPKLLFHYYDKDFNNEADTPDNFQSRRPNTSFCFLDIRSPGLGDTAMYLCATSRGAGNTDTQYFGPGTRLTVL.